This T cell receptor beta chain emerged from a study of T cell changes during pregnancy in multiple sclerosis. Profiling relied on immunoSEQ multiplex PCR, and the TCRdb table lists in-frame clones only, not all of them. This table has more than 10,000 clones, approximately 90% appearing once. The CDR3 extends over 14 amino acids. CDR1 and CDR2 (germline): MDHEN, SYDVKM. With 2 bases clipped from V and 8 bases from J, the junction kept 5 bases outside the gene matches. This TCR was sampled from a female donor in good health, enrolled as a control in a pregnancy study. The chain combines TRBV28 with TRBJ2-1, with TRBD2 identical over 8 bases. Sequences were derived from CD8+ T cells from peripheral blood mononuclear cells, sampled in the second trimester of pregnancy. The CDR3 region is CASSLAGGSYEQFF. The CDR3, as DNA: TGTGCCAGCAGTTTAGCGGGAGGTAGTTATGAGCAGTTCTTC.